This note documents a single TCR beta chain sequence. Antigen: not known. These data are taken from a study of STAT5B mutations in CD4+ large granular lymphocyte leukemia. Trimming took 8 bases from V and 5 from J; bases not matched to a gene: 9. This CDR3 comprises 13 residues. Germline V lookup: CDR1 MNHNY, CDR2 SVGAGI (reference sequence). Study results and limitations: No patients shared main leukemic clonotypes, though roughly 23% appeared at low frequency elsewhere.

Control samples were healthy donors' buffy coats. This was a survey-level run. Profiling relied on immunoSEQ multiplex PCR, and the TCRdb table lists in-frame clones only, not all of them. The data contain fewer than 50,000 clones, 84% of them seen just once; the ten biggest clones take up 0.35%. This chain joins TRBV6-6 and TRBJ2-7, with 7 bases aligning to TRBD1. The receptor was isolated from a human donor in good health. The source material was CD4+ T cells from blood buffy coats. The CDR3: CASQRNRGDEQYF. The CDR3 DNA reads as TGTGCCAGCCAGCGTAACAGGGGAGACGAGCAGTACTTC.